The T cell receptor beta chain described here comes from a study of CD8+CD57+ T cells in acquired aplastic anemia. Study-level information: Healthy donor CD4+ cell samples had a mean of around 10 million reads.

This clonotype was detected ten times or more. Its target is not known. One end of the junction is discordant with germline, which a read error may explain. For CDR3 and TCR beta VDJ profiling, genomic DNA was the template used. Each CDR3 protein gets one entry after TCRdb re-called the reads with MiXCR. There are fewer than 250,000 distinct CDR3 sequences in the sample; around half occur only once, and more than 15% lies in the top ten. Study-wide points: Patients had twenty-nine CD8+ CDR3 sequences in common with controls (the shared set).

Germline V gene data show CDR1 as SSHAT and CDR2 as FNYEAQ (reference sequence). This CDR3 contains 15 residues. The chain has TRBV7-7 and TRBJ2-1; the match to TRBD2 covers 9 bases. Sequencing used sorted CD4+, CD8+, or CD8+CD57+ T cells (not recorded which) from PBMCs. This receptor was identified in a human donor in good health, serving as a control. This chain's CDR3 is CASSLGSGGYNEQFF. CDR3 DNA sequence: TGTGCTAGCAGCTTAGGGAGCGGGGGGTACAATGAGCAGTTCTTC.